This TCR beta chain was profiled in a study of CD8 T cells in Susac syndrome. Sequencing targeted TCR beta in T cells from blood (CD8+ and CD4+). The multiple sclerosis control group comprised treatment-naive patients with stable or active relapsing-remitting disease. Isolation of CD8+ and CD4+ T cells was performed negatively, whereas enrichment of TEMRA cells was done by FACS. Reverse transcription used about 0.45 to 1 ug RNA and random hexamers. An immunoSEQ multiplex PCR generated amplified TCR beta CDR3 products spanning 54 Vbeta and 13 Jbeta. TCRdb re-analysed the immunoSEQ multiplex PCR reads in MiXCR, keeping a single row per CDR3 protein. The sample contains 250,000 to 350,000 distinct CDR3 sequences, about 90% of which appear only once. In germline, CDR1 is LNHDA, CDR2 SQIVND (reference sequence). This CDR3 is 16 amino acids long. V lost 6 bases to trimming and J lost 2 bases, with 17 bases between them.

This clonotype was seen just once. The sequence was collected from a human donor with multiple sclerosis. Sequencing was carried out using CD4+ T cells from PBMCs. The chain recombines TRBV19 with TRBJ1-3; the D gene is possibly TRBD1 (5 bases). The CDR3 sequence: CASSPSQGPPGNTIYF. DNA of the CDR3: TGTGCCAGTAGCCCGTCTCAGGGCCCACCTGGAAACACCATATATTTT.